The entry below gives a single TCR beta chain sequence along with its context. The data were obtained in a study of shared clonotypes between healthy human individuals. Data came from immunoSEQ multiplex PCR; TCRdb stores just in-frame clones and leaves some out. The sample shows hundreds of thousands of clones, 95% to 96% of them seen only once. Trimming removed 0 bases from V and 3 bases from J, with 7 bases in between. CDR1 SGHTS and CDR2 YDEGEE come from the germline V gene. The CDR3 loop spans 14 amino acids. The naive CD8 population came from CD45RO-negative cells selected for CCR7, without terminally differentiated effector memory CD45RA+ cells.

This chain joins TRBV5-8 and TRBJ1-5; D may be TRBD1 (6 bases). The clonotype was recovered from a woman in her thirties in good health. Sequencing input: naive CD8+ T cells sorted from blood. The CDR3 region is CASSLDRDNQPQHF. Here the CDR3 DNA reads TGTGCCAGCAGCTTGGACAGGGACAATCAGCCCCAGCATTTT.